This TCR beta chain was observed in a study of blood T cells in healthy people across ages (dated by TCRdb to about 2015). Regarding the complete study: In model experiments, roughly one uniquely barcoded TCR beta cDNA molecule per two T cells was captured by template switching. The study measured age-related changes in TCR beta repertoire diversity using deep sequencing normalized with unique cDNA molecular identifiers. Donors were grouped into four age groups: young (average 16 years), middle-aged (about 40), aged (about 59) and long-lived (approximately 82). To avoid experimental bias, donors of different ages were randomly spread across the sequencing lanes. Using the same blood draw, the study looked at two additional independent replicas of 1 million unique cDNA reads for two donors, one aged 18 to 30 and the other aged 80 or older. Findings and caveats that apply to the study as a whole: Conclusive comparison of naive and antigen-experienced compartments was prevented by the profiling of bulk unsorted PBMCs. Estimates of total diversity from one million sequenced T cells were regarded as lower bounds and underestimates. The percentage of naive T cells measured by flow cytometry correlated strongly with observed TCR beta diversity. As age increased, observed TCR beta diversity per million T cells dropped in a roughly linear way, and a significant reduction was already evident by age around 41. Compared with the aged group, the long-lived group had more naive CD4+ T cells, fewer expanded clones and increased TCR diversity, suggesting age selection. Because the CMV infection status of the donors was unknown, age-related changes in expanded clonotypes may potentially have been confounded.

Systemically healthy Caucasian individuals from Russia, 35 to 50 in total and aged about 6 to 95 years, were included as donors. Each donor gave around 9.5 milliliters of peripheral blood, collected into EDTA-treated Vacutainer tubes. Ficoll-Paque density-gradient centrifugation was used to isolate PBMCs, with at least 6 million obtained per sample. Total RNA, at least 6 micrograms per sample, was extracted from PBMCs with Trizol reagent. For every donor, an aliquot of PBMCs went through flow cytometry to measure the percentages of naive CD45RAhigh/CD27high T cells. Library method: 5' RACE. The data were produced on an Illumina HiSeq 2500. The second PCR ran for about 6 to 12 cycles and used a J-beta primer mix along with a sample-barcoded 5' primer. A unique molecular identifier was introduced onto each TCR beta cDNA molecule by a template-switch 5' adaptor carrying 12 random nucleotides. At least 2.5 million CDR3-containing paired-end reads were obtained from each sample. The Mint cDNA synthesis kit, primed by a TRBC-specific oligonucleotide, was used to synthesize first-strand cDNA from all RNA. After uracil-DNA glycosylase treatment, a first 18-cycle PCR used universal primers M1SS and BC2_uni_R on all cDNA. Per the source publication's procedure: For normalization, 1 million high-quality reads, each with a distinct molecular identifier, were randomly selected from each sample. Instead of being binned into consensus sequences, reads with shared molecular identifiers were discarded. MiTCR, with a Q25 quality threshold and the strictest error-elimination algorithm, was used for CDR3 identification, clonotype clustering and error correction. A nonparametric unseen species model with Euler transformation was used to estimate a lower bound on total TCR beta diversity. Starting from the raw public reads, TCRdb applied fastp trimming at Q25, assembled clones with MiXCR and retained in-frame beta chains. Entries that share a CDR3 protein sequence are merged under the most common genes and DNA. TCRdb, not the authors, supplied the V and J calls. This sample has roughly 790,000 distinct CDR3 sequences in its table, and around 40% of those were observed once. 20% to 25% of the sample lies in the top ten.

Reading from cysteine to phenylalanine, the CDR3 counts 15 amino acids. Of the read, only the CDR3 DNA is kept; its 45 bases are in frame from base 1. As for this clonotype: Its antigen remains unidentified. Base qualities are not provided; no much larger clone lies one nucleotide away.

The chain is assembled from TRBV12-3 or TRBV12-4 and TRBJ2-1, with 9 bases in between that match TRBD1. The J call may be in error: the DNA end matches TRBJ2-7 better. The sample taken for sequencing was blood. The clonotype comes from a woman aged 60-70 years in good health. The DNA sequence is TGTGCCAGCAGTCTACAGGGGGCTGACTACAATGAGCAGTACTTC. This gives the protein CASSLQGADYNEQYF.